This section outlines one T cell receptor (beta chain) sequence together with its context. Its antigen remains unidentified. The sample originates from a study of PD-1 blockade in classical Hodgkin lymphoma. Time point given: cycle 4 day 1 (C4D1), after less than seven weeks of nivolumab. Every single patient, without exception, relapsed after autologous stem cell transplantation, and brentuximab vedotin exposure varied. The ends lost 3 bases at V and 5 bases at J; junction bases unmatched: 9. The CDR3 runs 15 residues. CDR1 is MNHEY and CDR2 is SMNVEV in the germline V gene (reference sequence). Libraries were prepared by immunoSEQ multiplex PCR; TCRdb keeps only in-frame clonotypes and omits some of them. The profile covers some 27,000 clones, with about 80% appearing a single time and roughly 17% taken by the ten largest. Study-wide results and limits: CD4+ TCR diversity, unlike CD8+, rose significantly by C4D1.

The gene calls are TRBV27 and TRBJ2-7, with TRBD1 matching 8 bases. The TCR sequence derives from a human donor with classical Hodgkin lymphoma. Sequenced here: peripheral blood mononuclear cells (PBMCs), sampled before the fourth cycle of nivolumab. The CDR3 coding sequence is TGTGCCAGCAGTTTTCTGCCAGGGGGCAACCACGAGCAGTACTTC. Its translation is CASSFLPGGNHEQYF.